Sequencing of this T cell receptor (beta chain) was carried out in a study of blood T cells in healthy people across ages (dated by TCRdb to the mid-2010s). Notes on the research overall: In model experiments, template switching captured roughly one uniquely barcoded TCR beta cDNA molecule for every two T cells. Using deep sequencing normalized with unique cDNA molecular identifiers, the study measured how TCR beta repertoire diversity changes with age. The donors were split into four age groups: young (average around 15 years), middle-aged (39), aged (approximately 59) and long-lived (approximately 80). To avoid experimental bias, donors of different ages were randomly spread across the sequencing lanes. Using the same blood draw, the study looked at two additional independent replicas of 1 million unique cDNA reads for two donors, one aged 18 to 29 and the other aged 80 or older. What the research found in general, with its limitations: Total diversity estimates from one million sequenced T cells were considered lower bounds and underestimates. The CMV infection status of donors was not known, potentially confounding age-related changes in expanded clonotypes. As age increased, observed TCR beta diversity per million T cells dropped in a roughly linear way, and a significant reduction was already evident by age 40. Compared with the aged group, the long-lived group had more naive CD4+ T cells, fewer expanded clones and increased TCR diversity, a pattern suggesting age selection. A strong correlation was found between observed TCR beta diversity and the percentage of naive T cells measured by flow cytometry. Since profiling was done on bulk unsorted PBMCs, naive and antigen-experienced compartments could not be conclusively compared.

The receptor library was made with 5' RACE. For sequencing, an Illumina HiSeq 2500 was employed. A second roughly 7 to 11 cycle PCR used a sample-barcoded 5' primer and a J-beta primer mix. Each TCR beta cDNA molecule received a unique molecular identifier from a template-switch 5' adaptor carrying 12 random nucleotides. Each sample yielded at least 2.5 million CDR3-containing paired-end reads. First-strand cDNA synthesis was performed from all RNA using the Mint cDNA synthesis kit, with priming by a TRBC-specific oligonucleotide. Following uracil-DNA glycosylase treatment, all cDNA underwent a first 18-cycle PCR with the universal primers M1SS and BC2_uni_R. As for the authors' bioinformatics: For normalization, 1 million high-quality reads, each with a distinct molecular identifier, were randomly selected from each sample. Instead of being binned into consensus sequences, reads that shared molecular identifiers were thrown out. MiTCR, set to a Q25 quality threshold and the strictest error-elimination algorithm, was used for CDR3 identification, clonotype clustering and error correction. A nonparametric unseen species model with Euler transformation was used to estimate a lower bound on total TCR beta diversity. The public reads were reanalyzed by TCRdb: fastp trimming at Q25, MiXCR alignment, in-frame beta chains only. CDR3 protein sequences are deduplicated, and each keeps its most common genes and DNA. Here the V and J calls rest on TCRdb's processing, not on the authors' analysis. In this sample the table shows 710,000 or so distinct CDR3 sequences, over 20% of which occur a single time. Around a fifth of the sample is held by the ten biggest clonotypes.

This clonotype was seen a handful of times. The specificity of this receptor is unknown. No base quality information exists; no much larger clone differs at one position. The cysteine opens and the phenylalanine closes a CDR3 of 13 amino acids. CDR3 DNA only is kept here, 39 bases in frame from base 1. From a lookup of the germline V gene, CDR1 and CDR2 are KGHDR and SFDVKD. From V the trimming removes 8 bases and from J it removes 8 bases, while the gene matches leave 7 bases of the junction unaccounted for. Donors were under 40 systemically healthy Caucasian individuals from Russia aged roughly 6 to 90 years. Roughly 9 milliliters of peripheral blood were drawn from each donor into EDTA-treated Vacutainer tubes. Ficoll-Paque density-gradient centrifugation was used to isolate PBMCs, with at least 7 million per sample. Trizol reagent was used to extract total RNA from PBMCs, with at least 6 micrograms per sample. Naive CD45RAhigh/CD27high T cell percentages were measured by flow cytometry on a PBMC aliquot from every donor.

This TCR derives from an older man in good health. The rearrangement combines TRBV24-1 with TRBJ2-1; 8 junctional bases match TRBD1. Sequencing input: blood. The CDR3 corresponds to CATTGQGSHEQFF. The DNA sequence is TGTGCCACCACCGGACAGGGTTCCCATGAGCAGTTCTTC.